This T cell receptor (beta chain) was obtained from a study of blood T cell repertoires in COVID-19. Overall study: Sources were T cells, B-cell-depleted T cells, or PBMCs; the material itself was cDNA or gDNA.

This CDR3 has 15 amino acids. Trimming removed 2 bases from V and 2 bases from J, with 12 bases in between. In germline, CDR1 is SGHRS, CDR2 YFSETQ. In the original analysis: From reference gene primer amplification, estimates of nucleated cell counts were derived. TCRdb keeps only in-frame clones here, not all; method: immunoSEQ multiplex PCR. The D gene and trimming were derived from the DNA, and the V and J assignments and clone size from that table. The data contain approximately 100,000 clones, roughly 83% of them singletons. The specimen sequenced was peripheral blood. The sequence was collected from a woman older than 75 with active or convalescent COVID-19. This chain links TRBV5-1 with TRBJ2-3; a possible D gene is TRBD1 (5 bases). As DNA, the CDR3 is TGCGCCAGCAGCTTAGGACGGACAAACACAGATACGCAGTATTTT. Protein product: CASSLGRTNTDTQYF.